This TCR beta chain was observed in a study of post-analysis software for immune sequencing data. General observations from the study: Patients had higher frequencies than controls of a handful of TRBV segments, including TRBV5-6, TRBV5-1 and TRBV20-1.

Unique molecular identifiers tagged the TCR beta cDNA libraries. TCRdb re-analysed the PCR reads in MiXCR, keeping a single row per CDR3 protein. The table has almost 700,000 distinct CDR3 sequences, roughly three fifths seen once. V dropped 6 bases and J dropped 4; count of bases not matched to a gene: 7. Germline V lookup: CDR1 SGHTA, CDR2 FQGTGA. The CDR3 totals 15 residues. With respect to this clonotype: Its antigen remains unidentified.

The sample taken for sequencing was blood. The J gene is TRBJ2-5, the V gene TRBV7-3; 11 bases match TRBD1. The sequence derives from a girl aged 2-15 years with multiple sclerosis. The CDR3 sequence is CASSGTGGRGETQYF. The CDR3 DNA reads TGTGCCAGCAGTGGGACAGGGGGAAGGGGAGAGACCCAGTACTTC.